A selection of T cell receptor beta chains follows, all from one sample in a study of T cell responses to AZD1222 COVID-19 vaccine. Clones were read by immunoSEQ multiplex PCR, and TCRdb kept only the in-frame ones, dropping some. The sample yields over 150,000 clones, over 85% seen once. This specimen consisted of peripheral blood, obtained 28 days after the second dose of the MenACWY control vaccine. Receptor source: an adult who received the MenACWY meningococcal vaccine as a control. Each CDR3 is given with its conserved first and last residue. D genes are given only for firm matches. The size entry is marked missing in some rows and otherwise reads once, few, many or a size class.

>-|-|TRBV11-2|TRBJ2-5
TGTGCCAGCAGCTTAGCTCTAGCGGAGACCCAGTACTTC
CASSLALAETQYF
>-|-|TRBV7-2|TRBJ1-5
TGTGCCAGCAGCCAAACAGGGAGGTATCAGCCCCAGCATTTT
CASSQTGRYQPQHF
>-|-|TRBV6-5|TRBJ1-5
TGTGCCAGCAGTTCCCTTTACACCCTCAATCAGCCCCAGCATTTT
CASSSLYTLNQPQHF
>-|-|TRBV6-2/TRBV6-3|TRBJ2-1
TGTGCCAGCAGTTCGCGCGGGACAGTATTCTACAATGAGCAGTTCTTC
CASSSRGTVFYNEQFF
>-|-|TRBV11-3|TRBJ1-1
TGTGCCAGCAGCTTAGGGCAGGGGACCCACACTGAAGCTTTCTTT
CASSLGQGTHTEAFF
>-|-|TRBV4-2|TRBJ1-3
TGTGCCAGCAGCCAAGCCTTTCCTCCAGGGGCGGTAGACACCATATATTTT
CASSQAFPPGAVDTIYF
>-|-|TRBV7-2|TRBJ1-1
TGTGCCAGCAGCCCGAAAACAGGGAACTCTGAAGCTTTCTTT
CASSPKTGNSEAFF
>-|-|TRBV5-1|TRBJ2-3
TGCGCCAGCACCCATTCCCCGGGGAGCACAGATACGCAGTATTTT
CASTHSPGSTDTQYF
>-|-|TRBV27|TRBJ2-5
TGTGCCAGCAGGCGGGTAGCTCAGGAGACCCAGTACTTC
CASRRVAQETQYF
>-|-|TRBV7-2|TRBJ1-1
TGTGCCAGCAGCTTAGTTAACGTGCTGAACACTGAAGCTTTCTTT
CASSLVNVLNTEAFF
>once|-|TRBV19|TRBJ2-7
TGTGCCAGTAGGGGCCAGGGACGGCCTATCTACGAGCAGTACTTC
CASRGQGRPIYEQYF
>-|-|TRBV6-5|TRBJ2-5
TGTGCCAGCAGTACTGAAGAGACCCAGTACTTC
CASSTEETQYF
>once|TRBD2|TRBV5-1|TRBJ2-1
TGCGCCAGCAGCTTGGGCGGGGGGCGCTACAATGAGCAGTTCTTC
CASSLGGGRYNEQFF
>-|-|TRBV2|TRBJ2-1
TGTGCCAGCAGTGGAGCTGAATGGAATGAGCAGTTCTTC
CASSGAEWNEQFF
>-|-|TRBV7-2|TRBJ1-5
TGTGCCAGCAGCTTAGATCCGGGAGCGAGGCAGCCCCAGCATTTT
CASSLDPGARQPQHF
>-|-|TRBV10-2|TRBJ2-2
TGCGCCAGCGAGGGGAACACCGGGGAGCTGTTTTTT
CASEGNTGELFF
>-|-|TRBV11-2|TRBJ1-2
TGTGCCAGCAGCTTATCTGGGTCCTATGGCTACACCTTC
CASSLSGSYGYTF